The 9 T cell receptor beta chains reported below all come from one sample, sequenced in a study of T cells in Graves' hyperthyroidism and ophthalmopathy. Researchers amplified the TCR beta CDR3 regions from RNA transcripts. The HTBI set primed first-round TCR CDR3 RT-PCR. TCRdb redid the calling of the multiplex PCR reads with MiXCR, one entry per CDR3 protein. Here the sample spans a few hundred thousand distinct CDR3 sequences, 15% to 20% being singletons. The sample was blood. Source of these receptors: a woman aged 60-75 years with Graves' ophthalmopathy.

The chain combines TRBV12-3 or TRBV12-4 with TRBJ1-1; 9 nucleotides align to TRBD1. This CDR3 comprises 14 residues. With 5 bases clipped from V and 5 bases from J, the junction kept 6 bases outside the gene matches. The chain's CDR3 is CASSLTDRGTEAFF. CDR3 DNA sequence: TGTGCCAGCAGTCTCACGGACAGGGGAACTGAAGCTTTCTTT.

This clonotype has a count of ten or more. The chain links TRBV18 to TRBJ1-2, with 8 bases identical to TRBD1. This CDR3 comprises 15 residues. V lost 3 bases, J lost 4 bases, and 7 bases stayed unmatched. Germline CDR1 KGHSH, CDR2 LQKENI. CDR3 sequence: CASSPSGQGSYGYTF. As DNA, the CDR3 is TGTGCCAGCTCACCCTCCGGACAGGGCTCCTATGGCTACACCTTC.

This clonotype was recorded at least ten times. The gene calls are TRBV4-3 and TRBJ2-7, with unresolved D. Germline CDR1 and CDR2: LGHNA and YSLEER. The CDR3 spans 16 residues. V lost 3 bases and J lost 2, with 17 bases in between. The chain's CDR3 is CASSQTYSIFTYEQYF. The CDR3 bases are TGCGCCAGCAGCCAGACCTACAGTATCTTTACCTACGAGCAGTACTTC.

This clonotype was seen at least ten times. The V gene is TRBV18, the J gene TRBJ2-2; D may be TRBD2 (5 bases). Germline CDR1 and CDR2: KGHSH and LQKENI. The V end lost 3 bases, the J end lost 1 base, and 9 bases lay between the germline ends. The CDR3 length is 15 residues. CDR3 region: CASSPSGGNTGELFF. Written as DNA, the CDR3 is TGTGCCAGCTCACCGTCAGGAGGGAACACCGGGGAGCTGTTTTTT.

The chain combines TRBV5-4 with TRBJ1-1; 7 bases map to TRBD1. The CDR3 runs 15 residues. The junction had 13 bases not matched to a gene; V was cut back by 7 bases and J by 4 bases. Germline V CDR1 and CDR2: SGHNT, YYREEE (reference sequence). CDR3 nucleotides: TGTGCCAGCGGTGCACAACAGGGGTATTTCACTGAAGCTTTCTTT. Translation gives CASGAQQGYFTEAFF.

The table lists this clonotype with a few counts. The J gene is TRBJ1-5, the V gene TRBV6-1; no definite D call. V lost 8 bases and J lost 6, with 14 bases in between. Germline loops: CDR1 MNHNS, CDR2 SASEGT. The CDR3 runs to 13 residues. CDR3 in amino acids: CASGAVWSQPQHF. The DNA of the CDR3 is TGTGCCAGCGGAGCCGTGTGGAGTCAGCCCCAGCATTTT.

Ten or more counts support this clonotype. The chain is built from TRBV11-2 and TRBJ1-4; D gene unclear. The CDR3 covers 15 residues. Germline assignment: CDR1 SGHAT and CDR2 FQNNGV. V lost 5 bases, J lost 8 bases, and 18 bases lay in between. For the CDR3, the DNA is TGTGCCAGCAGCCCAAACGGGCAAACCACCGAAAAACTGTTTTTT. Encoded protein: CASSPNGQTTEKLFF.

The table lists this clonotype with many counts. The V call is TRBV14, the J call TRBJ1-2; D ambiguous. V was shortened by 2 bases and J by 8 bases, with 12 bases between the two germline ends. The CDR3 extends over 13 amino acids. Germline V gene data show CDR1 as SGHDN and CDR2 as FVKESK. The DNA for the CDR3 is TGTGCCAGCAGCCAATCGGTTAGCCGGGGCTACACCTTC. The encoded protein is CASSQSVSRGYTF.

The CDR3 DNA reads as TGTGCCAGCAAAAAGGGTGGGACGCTTGAGCCCCAGCATTTT. Encoded protein: CASKKGGTLEPQHF. The gene calls are TRBV27 and TRBJ1-5, with a tentative D call TRBD1 (5 bases). Germline assignment: CDR1 MNHEY and CDR2 SMNVEV (reference sequence). The ends were cut back, 7 bases at V and 8 bases at J, with 18 bases in the middle. The CDR3 contains 14 residues.